This is a list of T cell receptor beta chains from one sample in a study of cytomegalovirus exposure and HLA in healthy donors. Produced via immunoSEQ multiplex PCR; TCRdb's table is partial and in-frame only. The data show around 140,000 clones, with roughly 9% seen just once and roughly 6.4% held by the top ten. The material sequenced was PBMCs. These receptors were taken from a middle-aged woman in good health and CMV-seropositive. Each CDR3 is given with its conserved first and last residue. The D gene is left open where the match is weak. Not all rows give a size; the values are once, few, many and, for expanded clones, a class.

clone size: few
V gene: TRBV5-1
J gene: TRBJ2-5
D gene: NA
CDR3 protein: CASSLGSDGEWDQETQYF
CDR3 DNA: TGCGCCAGCAGCTTGGGTTCTGACGGGGAGTGGGACCAAGAGACCCAGTACTTC

clone size: few
V gene: TRBV29-1
J gene: TRBJ2-1
D gene: TRBD2
CDR3 protein: CSAGGANEQFF
CDR3 DNA: TGCAGCGCCGGGGGGGCCAATGAGCAGTTCTTC

clone size: NA
V gene: TRBV29-1
J gene: TRBJ2-2
D gene: NA
CDR3 protein: CSVEDRGARGTGELFF
CDR3 DNA: TGCAGCGTTGAAGATCGGGGGGCGCGGGGCACCGGGGAGCTGTTTTTT

clone size: NA
V gene: TRBV5-4
J gene: TRBJ1-1
D gene: NA
CDR3 protein: CASSWSGRNTEAFF
CDR3 DNA: TGTGCCAGCAGCTGGTCAGGGCGGAACACTGAAGCTTTCTTT

clone size: NA
V gene: TRBV6-1
J gene: TRBJ2-5
D gene: TRBD2
CDR3 protein: CASRWGGETQYF
CDR3 DNA: TGTGCCAGCAGGTGGGGAGGGGAGACCCAGTACTTC

clone size: NA
V gene: TRBV5-1
J gene: TRBJ2-7
D gene: NA
CDR3 protein: CASTEGGGRGEQYF
CDR3 DNA: TGCGCCAGCACTGAGGGGGGAGGGAGGGGCGAGCAGTACTTC

clone size: few
V gene: TRBV19
J gene: TRBJ1-2
D gene: NA
CDR3 protein: CASTKFGEGYTF
CDR3 DNA: TGTGCCAGTACTAAATTCGGGGAAGGCTACACCTTC

clone size: NA
V gene: TRBV7-6
J gene: TRBJ1-5
D gene: NA
CDR3 protein: CASSPLGGQPQHF
CDR3 DNA: TGTGCCAGCAGCCCCCTAGGGGGTCAGCCCCAGCATTTT

clone size: NA
V gene: TRBV4-1
J gene: TRBJ1-4
D gene: TRBD1
CDR3 protein: CASSRRTGTNEKLFF
CDR3 DNA: TGCGCCAGCAGTCGCAGGACAGGGACTAATGAAAAACTGTTTTTT

clone size: NA
V gene: TRBV7-2
J gene: TRBJ1-2
D gene: TRBD1
CDR3 protein: CASSQDRGAGYTF
CDR3 DNA: TGTGCCAGCAGCCAAGACAGGGGCGCTGGCTACACCTTC

clone size: NA
V gene: TRBV2
J gene: TRBJ2-3
D gene: TRBD2
CDR3 protein: CASSGGLVTDTQYF
CDR3 DNA: TGTGCCAGCAGTGGAGGACTAGTCACAGATACGCAGTATTTT

clone size: NA
V gene: TRBV11-2
J gene: TRBJ2-7
D gene: NA
CDR3 protein: CASSLGQSYEQYF
CDR3 DNA: TGTGCCAGCAGCTTGGGGCAGTCCTACGAGCAGTACTTC

clone size: few
V gene: TRBV9
J gene: TRBJ2-2
D gene: TRBD2
CDR3 protein: CASSVPQRGGDTGELFF
CDR3 DNA: TGTGCCAGCAGCGTCCCCCAGCGGGGGGGCGACACCGGGGAGCTGTTTTTT

clone size: NA
V gene: TRBV23-1
J gene: TRBJ1-2
D gene: TRBD1
CDR3 protein: CASSQGTGSNYGYTF
CDR3 DNA: TGCGCCAGCAGTCAAGGGACAGGGTCTAACTATGGCTACACCTTC

clone size: NA
V gene: TRBV2
J gene: TRBJ1-2
D gene: NA
CDR3 protein: CASSADRRNYGYTF
CDR3 DNA: TGTGCCAGCAGTGCAGACAGAAGAAACTATGGCTACACCTTC

clone size: NA
V gene: TRBV10-2
J gene: TRBJ1-6
D gene: TRBD1
CDR3 protein: CATGRQGPPNNSPLHF
CDR3 DNA: TGCGCCACGGGGCGACAGGGGCCGCCGAATAATTCACCCCTCCACTTT

clone size: many
V gene: TRBV29-1
J gene: TRBJ1-2
D gene: TRBD1
CDR3 protein: CSTGTGANYGYTF
CDR3 DNA: TGCAGCACCGGGACAGGGGCTAACTATGGCTACACCTTC

clone size: few
V gene: TRBV27
J gene: TRBJ1-1
D gene: TRBD1
CDR3 protein: CASSFGKGAHFGEAFF
CDR3 DNA: TGTGCCAGCAGTTTCGGGAAGGGGGCCCATTTCGGTGAAGCTTTCTTT

clone size: NA
V gene: TRBV13
J gene: TRBJ2-1
D gene: TRBD2
CDR3 protein: CASSLRPLAGATYNEQFF
CDR3 DNA: TGTGCCAGCAGCTTACGGCCTCTAGCGGGGGCGACCTACAATGAGCAGTTCTTC

clone size: NA
V gene: TRBV5-1
J gene: TRBJ2-5
D gene: TRBD2
CDR3 protein: CASSLTGTREETQYF
CDR3 DNA: TGCGCCAGCAGCTTAACCGGGACTAGGGAAGAGACCCAGTACTTC

clone size: few
V gene: TRBV25-1
J gene: TRBJ2-1
D gene: NA
CDR3 protein: CASSERNNEQFF
CDR3 DNA: TGTGCCAGCAGTGAGCGGAACAATGAGCAGTTCTTC

clone size: NA
V gene: TRBV14
J gene: TRBJ1-1
D gene: TRBD1
CDR3 protein: CASSQNEWTGDWKLNTEAFF
CDR3 DNA: TGTGCCAGCAGCCAAAATGAATGGACAGGGGATTGGAAATTGAACACTGAAGCTTTCTTT

clone size: NA
V gene: TRBV7-8
J gene: TRBJ1-5
D gene: TRBD1
CDR3 protein: CASSFGTGLIDQPQHF
CDR3 DNA: TGTGCCAGCAGCTTCGGGACAGGGCTAATAGATCAGCCCCAGCATTTT

clone size: few
V gene: TRBV5-6
J gene: TRBJ2-5
D gene: NA
CDR3 protein: CASSLARTTQYF
CDR3 DNA: TGTGCCAGCAGCTTAGCACGGACAACCCAGTACTTC

clone size: NA
V gene: TRBV7-6
J gene: TRBJ2-2
D gene: NA
CDR3 protein: CASSFIQGANTGELFF
CDR3 DNA: TGTGCCAGCAGCTTCATTCAGGGCGCAAACACCGGGGAGCTGTTTTTT

clone size: NA
V gene: TRBV27
J gene: TRBJ1-1
D gene: TRBD1
CDR3 protein: CASSLQGKNTEAFF
CDR3 DNA: TGTGCCAGCAGCCTACAGGGGAAGAACACTGAAGCTTTCTTT

clone size: NA
V gene: TRBV5-1
J gene: TRBJ2-2
D gene: NA
CDR3 protein: CASSFPAGNTGELFF
CDR3 DNA: TGCGCCAGCAGCTTTCCAGCGGGGAACACCGGGGAGCTGTTTTTT

clone size: NA
V gene: TRBV5-6
J gene: TRBJ1-2
D gene: TRBD1
CDR3 protein: CASSLGTGTSSGYTF
CDR3 DNA: TGTGCCAGCAGCTTAGGGACAGGGACAAGTAGTGGCTACACCTTC

clone size: few
V gene: TRBV7-9
J gene: TRBJ1-4
D gene: NA
CDR3 protein: CASSPSTWTNEKLFF
CDR3 DNA: TGTGCCAGCAGCCCGTCCACATGGACTAATGAAAAACTGTTTTTT

clone size: NA
V gene: TRBV6-5
J gene: TRBJ2-7
D gene: TRBD1
CDR3 protein: CASSYRDRVGNYEQYF
CDR3 DNA: TGTGCCAGCAGTTACCGAGACAGGGTGGGAAACTACGAGCAGTACTTC

clone size: NA
V gene: TRBV5-1
J gene: TRBJ1-1
D gene: NA
CDR3 protein: CASSLSRDRTEAFF
CDR3 DNA: TGCGCCAGCAGCTTGAGCCGGGATCGCACTGAAGCTTTCTTT

clone size: NA
V gene: TRBV19
J gene: TRBJ1-1
D gene: NA
CDR3 protein: CASTQGNTEAFF
CDR3 DNA: TGTGCCAGTACCCAGGGGAACACTGAAGCTTTCTTT

clone size: NA
V gene: TRBV2
J gene: TRBJ1-2
D gene: TRBD1
CDR3 protein: CASMTRTGNNYGYTF
CDR3 DNA: TGTGCCAGCATGACCAGGACAGGGAATAACTATGGCTACACCTTC

clone size: few
V gene: TRBV7-9
J gene: TRBJ1-3
D gene: NA
CDR3 protein: CASSLDRRTIYF
CDR3 DNA: TGTGCCAGCAGCTTAGACCGGCGGACCATATATTTT

clone size: NA
V gene: TRBV10-3
J gene: TRBJ1-2
D gene: NA
CDR3 protein: CAISDRVSNYGYTF
CDR3 DNA: TGTGCCATCAGTGACCGGGTTTCTAACTATGGCTACACCTTC